What follows is one T cell receptor (beta chain) and its context. Antigen: not known. TCRdb redid the calling of the RT-PCR reads with MiXCR, one entry per CDR3 protein. Of hundreds of thousands of distinct CDR3 sequences in the sample, roughly 9.8% are singletons; the top ten hold around 12%. The data were obtained in a study of response to subunit inactivated influenza vaccine. The study, taken as a whole, reports: Authors proposed each seasonal influenza vaccination draws in few new T cells.

Trimming pared 1 base from V and 8 bases from J, leaving 15 bases between. CDR3 length equals 15 residues. The germline gives CDR1 SGHTA, CDR2 FQGTGA. The specimen was PBMCs from blood, collected roughly 48 days after vaccination. This chain connects TRBV7-3 to TRBJ2-1, with a possible D match to TRBD1 (6 bases). The clonotype originates from a man between 50 and 59 years old who received an inactivated influenza vaccine. This chain's CDR3 is CASSLNGRGRDEQFF. CDR3 nucleotides: TGTGCCAGCAGCTTAAATGGAAGGGGGAGAGATGAGCAGTTCTTC.